Following are 27 T cell receptor beta chains from one sample sequenced in a study of T cells in Graves' hyperthyroidism and ophthalmopathy. Authors of the study amplified TCR beta CDR3 regions from RNA transcripts. When the TCR CDR3 underwent first-round RT-PCR, the HTBI primer set was used. MiXCR was run by TCRdb on the multiplex PCR reads, yielding one entry per CDR3 protein. Among 640,000 or so distinct CDR3 sequences listed, roughly 15% were seen once. Sequences were obtained from blood. These receptors all come from a woman in her forties with Graves' ophthalmopathy.

The gene calls are TRBV6-1 and TRBJ1-3; unclear D gene. CDR3 length: 16 residues. V was shortened by 3 bases and J by 5 bases, with 17 bases between the two germline ends. The germline V gene encodes CDR1 MNHNS and CDR2 SASEGT. The CDR3 protein is CASSDLRILPRNTIYF. Here the CDR3 DNA reads TGTGCCAGCAGTGATCTTAGGATTCTTCCTCGAAACACCATATATTTT.

This clonotype was found a few times. The V call is TRBV7-6, the J call TRBJ2-2; TRBD2 aligns across 12 bases. This CDR3 has 16 residues. The J segment lost 7 bases and the V segment lost 7 bases, leaving 10 bases of the junction unmatched. Germline V gives CDR1 SGHVS, CDR2 FNYEAQ. The CDR3 loop is CASTPLAGGPGGELFF. The DNA for the CDR3 is TGTGCCAGCACCCCCCTAGCGGGAGGGCCGGGCGGGGAGCTGTTTTTT.

There are many counts of this clonotype. The V and J genes are TRBV19 and TRBJ1-1; no definite D call. The CDR3 consists of 14 residues. Germline V gene lookup returns CDR1 LNHDA and CDR2 SQIVND (reference sequence). Trimming pared 3 bases from V and 8 bases from J, leaving 16 bases between. CDR3 in DNA: TGTGCCAGTAGTATTGACTGGACGGGCACCGAAGCTTTCTTT. It specifies CASSIDWTGTEAFF. Drawing the rest from reference TRBV19 and TRBJ1-1, the complete variable domain is DGGITQSPKYLFRKEGQNVTLSCEQNLNHDAMYWYRQDPGQGLRLIYYSQIVNDFQKGDIAEGYSVSREKKESFPLTVTSAQKNPTAFYLCASSIDWTGTEAFFGQGTRLTVV.

For the CDR3, the DNA is TGTGCCAGTAGTCGGGGGGACTCCACCGGGGAGCTGTTTTTT. Translation: CASSRGDSTGELFF. The chain recombines TRBV19 with TRBJ2-2; 7 positions match TRBD2. The CDR3 contains 14 residues. Germline CDR1 LNHDA, CDR2 SQIVND (reference sequence). The V segment lost 5 bases and the J segment 4 bases; nucleotides outside the gene matches: 4.

This clonotype has ten or more counts. This sequence joins TRBV25-1 and TRBJ1-1; D gene unclear. Trimming stripped 8 bases from V and 2 bases from J, with 12 bases between. Germline V gene lookup returns CDR1 MGHDK and CDR2 SYGVNS. This CDR3 spans 13 amino acids. In DNA, the CDR3 is TGTGCCAGCCAGGACTCCTTCAACACTGAAGCTTTCTTT. Its translation is CASQDSFNTEAFF.

This clonotype was counted ten times or more. The chain employs TRBV6-1 and TRBJ1-6; a possible D gene is TRBD1 (5 bases). The germline V gene encodes CDR1 MNHNS and CDR2 SASEGT. The ends were cut back, 6 bases at V and 7 bases at J, with 19 bases in the middle. The CDR3 spans 16 residues. CDR3 in DNA: TGTGCCAGCAGGGCCGGGACTACCAAATTAAATTCACCCCTCCACTTT. This translates into CASRAGTTKLNSPLHF.

The J gene is TRBJ2-2, the V gene TRBV4-2, with 11 nucleotides matching TRBD1. CDR1 and CDR2 (germline): LGHNA, YNFKEQ. J gave up 5 bases and V 1 base, and 3 bases lay outside the gene matches. The CDR3 covers 16 residues. The CDR3, as DNA: TGTGCCAGCAGCCAAGCCGGGACAGGGGGTACCGGGGAGCTGTTTTTT. Amino acids: CASSQAGTGGTGELFF.

This clonotype was seen repeatedly, ten times or more. V gene TRBV12-3 or TRBV12-4 combines with J gene TRBJ2-4; TRBD2 might be the D (5 bases). The CDR3 spans 20 residues. Trimming took 1 base from V and 2 from J, leaving 24 bases between them. In nucleotides, the CDR3 is TGTGCCAGCAGTTTAGAAAAGAGGACGCGGGTCTTACGAACCAAAAACATTCAGTACTTC. This encodes CASSLEKRTRVLRTKNIQYF.

This clonotype was seen a few times. This chain links TRBV30 with TRBJ2-2, with D possibly matching TRBD1 (6 bases). Trimming pared 1 base from V and 3 bases from J, leaving 9 bases between. The CDR3 covers 14 residues. Germline CDR1 and CDR2: GTSNPN and SVGIG (reference sequence). CDR3 DNA: TGTGCCTGGAGTGCCAGGGGCGACACCGGGGAGCTGTTTTTT. Amino acids: CAWSARGDTGELFF.

This clonotype was seen many times. V gene TRBV28 combines with J gene TRBJ2-4; 7 nucleotides match TRBD1. CDR1 is MDHEN, CDR2 SYDVKM, per germline. V was pared by 2 bases and J by 6 bases, with 7 bases of the junction left unmatched. The CDR3 spans 15 residues. CDR3 DNA: TGTGCCAGCAGTTTACAGGGACAGCTTCCAAACATTCAGTACTTC. This sequence encodes CASSLQGQLPNIQYF. The full variable domain, completed using reference TRBV28 and TRBJ2-4, is DVKVTQSSRYLVKRTGEKVFLECVQDMDHENMFWYRQDPGLGLRLIYFSYDVKMKEKGDIPEGYSVSREKKERFSLILESASTNQTSMYLCASSLQGQLPNIQYFGAGTRLSVL.

This clonotype has a count of ten or more. The J gene is TRBJ2-7, the V gene TRBV28; no reliable D call. The CDR3 loop spans 14 amino acids. Trimming pared 7 bases from V and 7 bases from J, leaving 20 bases between. Germline V CDR1 and CDR2: MDHEN, SYDVKM. CDR3: CASTPPPHNGEQYF. As DNA, the CDR3 is TGTGCCAGCACCCCACCCCCCCACAATGGGGAGCAGTACTTC.

This clonotype was observed many times. The J gene is TRBJ1-1, the V gene TRBV10-3; TRBD1 might be the D (5 bases). V gave up 2 bases and J gave up 6 bases, with 19 bases separating them. Germline loops: CDR1 ENHRY, CDR2 SYGVKD. The CDR3 contains 16 residues. The CDR3 DNA follows: TGTGCCATCAGTGAGCCCCGGGTCAGGACGGGGGCTGAAGCTTTCTTT. Its translation is CAISEPRVRTGAEAFF.

This clonotype was observed many times. This rearrangement joins TRBV20-1 to TRBJ2-7; weak D call: TRBD1 (5 bases). The germline V and J ends were trimmed by 3 bases and 5 bases, with 8 bases remaining between them. Germline V gene data show CDR1 as DFQATT and CDR2 as SNEGSKA (reference sequence). This CDR3 contains 11 residues. In nucleotides, the CDR3 is TGCAGTGCTAGGTCAGGGAACGAGCAGTACTTC. It translates to CSARSGNEQYF.

This chain connects TRBV6-5 to TRBJ1-1; D is undetermined. V was pared by 0 bases and J by 8 bases, with 16 bases between. This CDR3 spans 15 amino acids. CDR1 is MNHEY, CDR2 SVGAGI, per germline. The CDR3, as DNA: TGTGCCAGCAGTTACTCTCCCCGGGCCTCAGTAGAAGCTTTCTTT. It specifies CASSYSPRASVEAFF.

This clonotype has at least ten counts. This chain connects TRBV12-3 or TRBV12-4 to TRBJ1-2; a possible D gene is TRBD1 (5 bases). The CDR3 runs 13 residues. V lost 3 bases to trimming and J lost 7 bases, with 12 bases between them. The CDR3, as DNA: TGTGCCAGCAGTTTGGCAGGGAGTATTGGCTACACCTTC. It specifies CASSLAGSIGYTF.

This clonotype showed up just a few times. The J gene is TRBJ2-7, the V gene TRBV20-1; TRBD2 is a possible D gene (5 bases). V gave up 0 bases and J gave up 2 bases, with 11 bases separating them. The germline V gene has CDR1 DFQATT and CDR2 SNEGSKA (reference sequence). CDR3 size: 14 residues. For the CDR3, the DNA is TGCAGTGCTAGAGATCCTAGAGGGACCTACGAGCAGTACTTC. Translation: CSARDPRGTYEQYF.

There are many counts of this clonotype. The chain uses TRBV9 and TRBJ2-2; 9 positions match TRBD2. Unmatched junction bases numbered 4, after V lost 2 bases and J lost 5 bases. The CDR3 has 15 residues. Looked up from germline, CDR1 is SGDLS and CDR2 is YYNGEE. In DNA form, the CDR3 reads TGTGCCAGCAGCGTGGGCCTAGCGGGGACCGGGGAGCTGTTTTTT. Protein product: CASSVGLAGTGELFF.

This clonotype has at least ten counts. The rearrangement uses TRBV6-2 or TRBV6-3 and TRBJ2-2; TRBD2 is a possible D gene (6 bases). V was cut by 8 bases and J by 6 bases, with 10 bases left in between. Germline loops: CDR1 MNHEY, CDR2 SVGEGT. The CDR3 is 12 amino acids. CDR3 protein: CASVSGPGELFF. The CDR3 region has the DNA TGTGCCAGCGTTAGCGGACCCGGGGAGCTGTTTTTT.

The chain has TRBV19 and TRBJ1-1, with 9 bases aligning to TRBD1. Germline trimming cut 1 base from V and 4 bases from J; bases unmatched to any gene: 10. CDR1 and CDR2 from the germline V gene are LNHDA and SQIVND (reference sequence). The CDR3 is 17 amino acids. The CDR3: CASSIGDNRGPVTEAFF. The CDR3 nucleotides are TGTGCCAGTAGTATAGGCGACAACAGGGGGCCCGTCACTGAAGCTTTCTTT.

This clonotype was recorded many times. CDR3 sequence: CASSLVGHEQYF. CDR3 nucleotides: TGTGCCAGCAGTTTAGTGGGGCACGAGCAGTACTTC. The J gene is TRBJ2-7, the V gene TRBV12-3 or TRBV12-4; D perhaps matches TRBD1 (5 bases). Trimming took off 1 base at V and 5 bases at J, with 6 bases between the two ends. This CDR3 has 12 amino acids.

This clonotype was observed a few times. The chain carries TRBV3-1 and TRBJ1-2, with TRBD1 as a possible D gene (5 bases). Trimming left V 0 bases short and J 4 bases short, with 9 bases between. CDR1 is LGHDT, CDR2 YNNKEL, per germline (reference sequence). The CDR3 runs to 14 residues. The CDR3 reads CASSQEGRGYGYTF. The CDR3 region has the DNA TGTGCCAGCAGCCAAGAGGGGCGAGGCTATGGCTACACCTTC.

In its sample, this clonotype was seen many times. CDR3 in amino acids: CASSSNQENTEAFF. The CDR3 nucleotides read TGTGCCAGCAGTTCTAATCAGGAGAACACTGAAGCTTTCTTT. The chain has TRBV12-3 or TRBV12-4 and TRBJ1-1; no clear D. The CDR3 sequence is 14 residues long. Between the trimmed V and J ends, which lost 4 bases and 1 base, there was a span of 10 bases.

This clonotype was counted at least ten times. V gene TRBV6-1 combines with J gene TRBJ2-7, with 8 bases fitting TRBD1. The CDR3 covers 14 residues. Trimming took 4 bases from V and 2 from J; bases not matched to a gene: 4. The germline gives CDR1 MNHNS, CDR2 SASEGT. The chain's CDR3 is CASSGHRGTYEQYF. The CDR3 nucleotides read TGTGCCAGCAGTGGGCACAGGGGGACCTACGAGCAGTACTTC.

This clonotype came up many times. The chain employs TRBV12-3 or TRBV12-4 and TRBJ2-7; D could derive from TRBD1 or TRBD2 (7 bases each). This CDR3 is 16 amino acids long. Trimming cost V 3 bases and J 4 bases, with 19 bases left between them. CDR3 DNA sequence: TGTGCCAGCAGTTTGGAGGGAGGGGGCCGCGGGTACGAGCAGTACTTC. It yields the protein CASSLEGGGRGYEQYF.

There are a few counts of this clonotype. The chain carries TRBV10-3 and TRBJ2-3; D ambiguous. From germline, CDR1 is ENHRY and CDR2 SYGVKD. This CDR3 is built from 14 residues. V was clipped by 3 bases and J by 3 bases, with 10 bases between them. CDR3 DNA: TGTGCCATCAGTGATGGCGGAGCTACAGATACGCAGTATTTT. Residues: CAISDGGATDTQYF.

This clonotype has ten or more counts. The genes are TRBV29-1 and TRBJ1-2; D unclear. This CDR3 contains 12 residues. Trimming cost V 1 base and J 6 bases, with 9 bases left between them. Per the germline V gene, CDR1 is SQVTM and CDR2 is ANQGSEA. The CDR3 here is CSVEGSADGYTF. CDR3 nucleotide sequence: TGCAGCGTTGAAGGCTCGGCGGATGGCTACACCTTC.

This clonotype was recorded at least ten times. The chain joins TRBV12-3 or TRBV12-4 to TRBJ2-5, with D possibly being TRBD1 (6 bases). V lost 7 bases and J lost 7, with 19 bases in between. The CDR3 length is 14 residues. The CDR3 sequence is CASTISDSFRTQYF. The CDR3 nucleotides read TGTGCCAGCACAATCTCGGACAGCTTCAGGACCCAGTACTTC.